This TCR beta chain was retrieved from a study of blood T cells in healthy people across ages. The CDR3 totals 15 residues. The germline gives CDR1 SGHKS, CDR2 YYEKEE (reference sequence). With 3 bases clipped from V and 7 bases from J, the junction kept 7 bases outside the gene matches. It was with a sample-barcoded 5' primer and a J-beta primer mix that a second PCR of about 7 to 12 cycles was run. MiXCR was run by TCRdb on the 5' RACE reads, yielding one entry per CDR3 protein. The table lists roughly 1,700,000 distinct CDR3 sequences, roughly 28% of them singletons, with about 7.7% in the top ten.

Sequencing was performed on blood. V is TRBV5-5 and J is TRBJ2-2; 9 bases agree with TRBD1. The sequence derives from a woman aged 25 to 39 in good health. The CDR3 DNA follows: TGTGCCAGCAGCTCCCTGACAGGGGGTGACGGGGAGCTGTTTTTT. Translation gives CASSSLTGGDGELFF.